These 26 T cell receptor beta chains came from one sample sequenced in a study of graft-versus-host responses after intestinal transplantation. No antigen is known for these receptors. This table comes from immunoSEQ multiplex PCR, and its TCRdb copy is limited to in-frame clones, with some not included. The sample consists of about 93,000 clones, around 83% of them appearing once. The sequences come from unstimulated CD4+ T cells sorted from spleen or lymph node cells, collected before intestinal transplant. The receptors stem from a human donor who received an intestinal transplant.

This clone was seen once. In DNA, the CDR3 is TGTGCCAGCAGTGCCCGGGACAGAACTAACTATGGCTACACCTTC. Protein product: CASSARDRTNYGYTF. J is TRBJ1-2 and V is TRBV28; 7 bases map to TRBD1. The CDR3 covers 15 residues. Germline CDR1 MDHEN, CDR2 SYDVKM. V was pared by 5 bases and J by 0 bases, with 6 bases of the junction left unmatched.

The CDR3 nucleotides read TGTGCCAGCATAGCCAGCCGGGGGAACACTGAAGCTTTCTTT. It specifies CASIASRGNTEAFF. The chain joins TRBV27 to TRBJ1-1, with no clear D. CDR3 length equals 14 residues. Germline CDR1 reads MNHEY; CDR2 reads SMNVEV (reference sequence). V was clipped by 7 bases and J by 1 base, with 13 bases between them.

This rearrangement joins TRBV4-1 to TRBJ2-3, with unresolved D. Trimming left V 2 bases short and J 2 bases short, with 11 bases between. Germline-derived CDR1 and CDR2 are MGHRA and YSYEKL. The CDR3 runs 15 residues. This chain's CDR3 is CASSQIMTHTDTQYF. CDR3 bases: TGCGCCAGCAGCCAAATAATGACTCACACAGATACGCAGTATTTT.

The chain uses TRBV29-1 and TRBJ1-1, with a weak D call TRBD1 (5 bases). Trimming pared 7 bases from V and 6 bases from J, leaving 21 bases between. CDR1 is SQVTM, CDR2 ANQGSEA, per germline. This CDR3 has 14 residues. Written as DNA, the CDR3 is TGCAGCGCCAGTAATTTTAGGGGTTTCGCTGAAGCTTTCTTT. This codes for CSASNFRGFAEAFF.

Here the CDR3 reads CASNRDYGTDTQYF. The CDR3 DNA is TGTGCCAGCAATCGGGACTACGGCACAGATACGCAGTATTTT. The rearrangement links TRBV6-1 to TRBJ2-3; 7 nucleotides line up with TRBD2. This CDR3 is 14 amino acids long. Germline V gene lookup returns CDR1 MNHNS and CDR2 SASEGT. V lost 7 bases to trimming and J lost 1 base; unmatched junction nucleotides: 5.

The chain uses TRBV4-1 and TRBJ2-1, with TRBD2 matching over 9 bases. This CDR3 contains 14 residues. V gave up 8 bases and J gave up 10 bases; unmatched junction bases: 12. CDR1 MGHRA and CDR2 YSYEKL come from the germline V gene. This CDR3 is CASSRLAVADEQFF. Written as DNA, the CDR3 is TGCGCCAGCTCCCGACTAGCGGTGGCGGACGAGCAGTTCTTC.

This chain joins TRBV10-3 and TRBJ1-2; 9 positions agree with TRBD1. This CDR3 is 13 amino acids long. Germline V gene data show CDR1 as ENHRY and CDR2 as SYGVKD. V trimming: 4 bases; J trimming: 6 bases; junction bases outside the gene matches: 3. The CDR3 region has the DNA TGTGCCATCAGTGGGGACAGGGTCAATGGCTACACCTTC. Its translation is CAISGDRVNGYTF.

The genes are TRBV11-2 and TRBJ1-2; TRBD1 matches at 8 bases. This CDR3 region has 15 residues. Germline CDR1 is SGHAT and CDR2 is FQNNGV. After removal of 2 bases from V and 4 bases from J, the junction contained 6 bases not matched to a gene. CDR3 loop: CASSLSGQGAYGYTF. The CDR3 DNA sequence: TGTGCCAGCAGCTTATCTGGACAGGGAGCCTATGGCTACACCTTC.

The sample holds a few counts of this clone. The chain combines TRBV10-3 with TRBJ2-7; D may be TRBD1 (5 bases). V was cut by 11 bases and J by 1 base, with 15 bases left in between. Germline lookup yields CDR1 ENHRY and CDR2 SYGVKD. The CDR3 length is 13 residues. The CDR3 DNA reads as TGTGCCGCCAACCCCCAGGGTTCCTACGAGCAGTACTTC. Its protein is CAANPQGSYEQYF.

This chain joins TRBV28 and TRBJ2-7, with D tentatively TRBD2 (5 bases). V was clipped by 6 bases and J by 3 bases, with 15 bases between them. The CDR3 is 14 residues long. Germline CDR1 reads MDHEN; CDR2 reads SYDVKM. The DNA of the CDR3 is TGTGCCAGCAGCCAACCGGGATTGTACTACGAGCAGTACTTC. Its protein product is CASSQPGLYYEQYF.

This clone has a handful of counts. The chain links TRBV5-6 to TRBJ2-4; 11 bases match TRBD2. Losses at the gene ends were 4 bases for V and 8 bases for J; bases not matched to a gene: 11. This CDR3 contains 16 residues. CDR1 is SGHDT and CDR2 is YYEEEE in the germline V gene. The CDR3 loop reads CASSLTSGSPRDIQYF. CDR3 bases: TGTGCCAGCAGCCTCACTAGCGGGAGCCCGAGAGACATTCAGTACTTC.

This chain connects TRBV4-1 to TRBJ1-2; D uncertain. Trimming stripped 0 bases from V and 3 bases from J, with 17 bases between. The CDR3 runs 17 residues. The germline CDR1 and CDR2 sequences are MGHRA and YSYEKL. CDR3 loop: CASSQEPGKKVYYGYTF. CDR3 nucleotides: TGCGCCAGCAGCCAAGAGCCAGGAAAAAAGGTCTACTATGGCTACACCTTC.

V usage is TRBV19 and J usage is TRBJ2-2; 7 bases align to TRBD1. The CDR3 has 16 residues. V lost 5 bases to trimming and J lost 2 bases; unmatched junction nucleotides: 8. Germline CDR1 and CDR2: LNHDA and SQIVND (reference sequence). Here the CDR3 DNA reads TGTGCCAGTAGTTTCTCTGACAGGGCTAACACCGGGGAGCTGTTTTTT. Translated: CASSFSDRANTGELFF.

CDR3 residues: CSVGGRDQPQHF. CDR3 DNA sequence: TGCAGCGTTGGAGGCAGGGATCAGCCCCAGCATTTT. The chain is built from TRBV29-1 and TRBJ1-5, with D possibly matching TRBD1 (5 bases). This CDR3 spans 12 amino acids. V lost 4 bases to trimming and J lost 5 bases, with 9 bases between them. Germline values: CDR1 SQVTM, CDR2 ANQGSEA. Supplemented by reference TRBV29-1 and TRBJ1-5, the full variable domain reads SAVISQKPSRDICQRGTSLTIQCQVDSQVTMMFWYRQQPGQSLTLIATANQGSEATYESGFVIDKFPISRPNLTFSTLTVSNMSPEDSSIYLCSVGGRDQPQHFGDGTRLSIL.

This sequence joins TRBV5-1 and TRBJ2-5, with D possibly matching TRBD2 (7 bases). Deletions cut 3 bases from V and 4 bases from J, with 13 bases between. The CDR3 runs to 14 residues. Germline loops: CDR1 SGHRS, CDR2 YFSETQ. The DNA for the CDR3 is TGCGCCAGCAGCTGGGGGGGCTCGTTAGAGACCCAGTACTTC. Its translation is CASSWGGSLETQYF.

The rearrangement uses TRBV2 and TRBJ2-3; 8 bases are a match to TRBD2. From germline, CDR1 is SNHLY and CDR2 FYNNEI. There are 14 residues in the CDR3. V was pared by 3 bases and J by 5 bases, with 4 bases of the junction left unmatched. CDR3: CASSDRAGGDTQYF. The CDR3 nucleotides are TGTGCCAGCAGTGACCGGGCGGGGGGAGATACGCAGTATTTT. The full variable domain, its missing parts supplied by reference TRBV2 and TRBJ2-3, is EPEVTQTPSHQVTQMGQEVILRCVPISNHLYFYWYRQILGQKVEFLVSFYNNEISEKSEIFDDQFSVERPDGSNFTLKIRSTKLEDSAMYFCASSDRAGGDTQYFGPGTRLTVL.

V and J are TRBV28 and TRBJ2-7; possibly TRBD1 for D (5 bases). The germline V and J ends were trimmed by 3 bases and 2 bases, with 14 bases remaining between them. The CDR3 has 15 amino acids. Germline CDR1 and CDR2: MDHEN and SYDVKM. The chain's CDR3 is CASSFVRVAPYEQYF. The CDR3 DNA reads TGTGCCAGCAGTTTCGTCAGGGTCGCACCCTACGAGCAGTACTTC.

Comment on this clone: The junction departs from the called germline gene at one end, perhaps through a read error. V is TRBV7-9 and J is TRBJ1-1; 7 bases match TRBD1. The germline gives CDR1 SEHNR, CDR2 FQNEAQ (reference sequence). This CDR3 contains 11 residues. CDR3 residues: CASSISRQGSF. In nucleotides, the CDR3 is TGTGCCAGCAGCATATCTAGACAGGGTTCCTTT.

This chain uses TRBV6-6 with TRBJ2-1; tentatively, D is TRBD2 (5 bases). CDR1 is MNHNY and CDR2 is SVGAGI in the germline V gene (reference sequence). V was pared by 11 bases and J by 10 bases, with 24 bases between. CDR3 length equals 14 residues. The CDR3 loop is CAGSGINSVREQFF. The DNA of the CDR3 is TGTGCCGGGTCCGGGATTAACTCGGTCAGGGAGCAGTTCTTC.

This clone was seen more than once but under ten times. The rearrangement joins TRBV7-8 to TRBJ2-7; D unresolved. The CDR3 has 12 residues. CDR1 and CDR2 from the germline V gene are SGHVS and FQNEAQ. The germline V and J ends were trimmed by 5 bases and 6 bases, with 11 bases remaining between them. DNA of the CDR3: TGTGCCAGCAGCCCCCCGCGCACCGAGCAGTACTTC. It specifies CASSPPRTEQYF. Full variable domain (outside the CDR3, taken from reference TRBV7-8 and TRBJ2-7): GAGVSQSPRYKVAKRGQDVALRCDPISGHVSLFWYQQALGQGPEFLTYFQNEAQLDKSGLPSDRFFAERPEGSVSTLKIQRTQQEDSAVYLCASSPPRTEQYFGPGTRLTVT.

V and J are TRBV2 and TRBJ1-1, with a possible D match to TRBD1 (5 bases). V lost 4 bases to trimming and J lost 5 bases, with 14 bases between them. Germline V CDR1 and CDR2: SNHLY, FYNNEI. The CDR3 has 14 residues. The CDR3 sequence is CASSGRGGGTEAFF. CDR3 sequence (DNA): TGTGCCAGCAGTGGCCGCGGGGGTGGGACTGAAGCTTTCTTT.

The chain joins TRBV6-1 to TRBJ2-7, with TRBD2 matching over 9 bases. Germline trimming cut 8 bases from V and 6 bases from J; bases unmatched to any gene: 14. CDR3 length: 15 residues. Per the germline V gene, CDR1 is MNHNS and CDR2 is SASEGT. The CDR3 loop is CASPGGGAPSSEQYF. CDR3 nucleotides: TGTGCCAGCCCCGGCGGGGGGGCCCCTTCGTCCGAGCAGTACTTC.

The CDR3 DNA sequence: TGTGCCAGTAGTTCCAGGGACAGGCCCCACGAGCAGTACTTC. Translating gives CASSSRDRPHEQYF. The V gene is TRBV19, the J gene TRBJ2-7; 8 bases map to TRBD1. The trim removed 5 bases at V and 5 bases at J, leaving 8 bases unmatched. The CDR3 runs to 14 residues. Germline CDR1 is LNHDA and CDR2 is SQIVND (reference sequence). Based on the CDR3 plus reference TRBV19 and TRBJ2-7, the full variable domain is DGGITQSPKYLFRKEGQNVTLSCEQNLNHDAMYWYRQDPGQGLRLIYYSQIVNDFQKGDIAEGYSVSREKKESFPLTVTSAQKNPTAFYLCASSSRDRPHEQYFGPGTRLTVT.

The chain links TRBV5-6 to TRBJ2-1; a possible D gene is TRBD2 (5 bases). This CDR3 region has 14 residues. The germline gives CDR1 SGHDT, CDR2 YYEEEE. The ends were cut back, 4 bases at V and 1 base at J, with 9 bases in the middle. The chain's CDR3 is CASSPRGSYNEQFF. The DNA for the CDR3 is TGTGCCAGCAGCCCTCGGGGATCCTACAATGAGCAGTTCTTC.

The CDR3 nucleotides read TGTGCCAGCAGTGACTCCGGGACAGGCTTCTGGAATGAGCAGTTCTTC. It yields the protein CASSDSGTGFWNEQFF. The rearrangement links TRBV6-4 to TRBJ2-1, with TRBD1 matching 8 bases. The CDR3 loop spans 16 amino acids. Germline loops: CDR1 MRHNA, CDR2 SNTAGT. V shed 0 bases and J 7 bases; nucleotides not matched to a gene: 8.

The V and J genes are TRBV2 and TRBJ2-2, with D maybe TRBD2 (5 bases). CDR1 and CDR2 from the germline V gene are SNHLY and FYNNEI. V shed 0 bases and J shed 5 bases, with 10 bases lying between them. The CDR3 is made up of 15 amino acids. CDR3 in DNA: TGTGCCAGCAGTGAAGCGGGAGAGTGGACCGGGGAGCTGTTTTTT. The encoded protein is CASSEAGEWTGELFF.